This T cell receptor (beta chain) was profiled in a study of T cells in Graves' hyperthyroidism and ophthalmopathy (dated by TCRdb to between 2018 and 2020). Concerning the study at large: Peripheral blood samples were taken at initial diagnosis, before any treatment was given. To identify TCR V-J signatures that set the groups apart, the researchers used a discovery cohort of 100 patients, made up of around 42 with Graves' ophthalmopathy and around 58 with stable Graves' hyperthyroidism. Whether ophthalmopathy could be predicted prospectively was tested in an independent validation cohort made up of roughly 19 hyperthyroidism patients plus 17 patients who later progressed to ophthalmopathy. For training and testing, the 100 or so patients in the discovery cohort were randomly divided in a 7:3 ratio. In more than 5 Graves' hyperthyroidism patients, the study also compared T-cell repertoires from thyroid tissue with T-cell repertoires from blood. Once sampling was done, hyperthyroidism patients were given methimazole at a starting dose of 30 mg daily, whereas ophthalmopathy patients were given high-dose intravenous methylprednisolone. The paper describes TCR Vbeta CDR3 sequencing of around 140 peripheral blood samples, made up of 43 ophthalmopathy patients, approximately 73 hyperthyroidism patients and about 17 progressor patients.

What the authors observed across the whole study: No statistical method was used to set the sample size in advance, and investigators knew the group allocation. During validation, the model predicted progression to ophthalmopathy a median of approximately six months ahead of onset, with roughly 65% sensitivity and 72% to 80% specificity. A model built on a 13 V-J signature distinguished ophthalmopathy from stable hyperthyroidism, reaching roughly 88% sensitivity and around 81% specificity in cross-validation and 80%/75% in testing. Most expanded thyroid clonotypes (frequency above 0.001) were also detected in blood, suggesting blood repertoires may reflect thyroid immune responses.

Graves' hyperthyroidism was defined as stable when no progression to ophthalmopathy occurred over 18 months of follow-up. Hyperthyroidism patients were newly diagnosed, with disease duration under 2 months, and aged 18 to 65 years. Exclusion was applied to patients with uncontrolled infections, other autoimmune diseases, pregnancy or lactation. Clinical symptoms, serum thyroxine and TRAb, thyroid ultrasound, and orbital computed tomography formed the basis for the diagnoses. PBMCs were isolated from 10 ml of fresh peripheral blood by Ficoll-Paque density gradient centrifugation. Trizol reagent was used to extract total RNA, and RNA quality was then checked on an Agilent 2100 Bioanalyzer. The CDR3 sequence holds 12 residues, the cysteine and phenylalanine included. This entry keeps only the CDR3 DNA: 36 bases, framed from base 1. Trimming removed 2 bases from V and 10 bases from J, leaving 6 bases between the germline ends. According to the germline V gene, CDR1 reads MGHRA and CDR2 reads YSYEKL.

Amplification of TCR beta CDR3 regions was carried out from RNA transcripts. For the first round of RT-PCR on the TCR CDR3, the HTBI primer set was used together with the Qiagen OneStep RT-PCR kit. The libraries were constructed in a second round of multiplex PCR and then size-selected and purified. The libraries were sequenced on an Illumina HiSeq2000 using paired-end 100 bp reads. The original pipeline was this. Raw data were processed with SOAPnuke, discarding reads with adapters, uncalled bases, mean Phred below 15, or no exact constant-primer or identifier match. High-quality paired reads were merged using COPE v1.2.5, and each unique nucleotide sequence was defined as a clonotype. MiTCR v1.1 was used to align the clonotypes against IMGT TRBV, TRBD and TRBJ reference segments. The analysis was restricted to V-J combinations with a frequency above 0.0001, which together covered roughly 99% of the repertoires. The TCS score was defined as F50 (clonal expansion) divided by E x V (chaos), with BLOSUM62-based TCRdist calculated between CDR3 peptides within each V-J. Welch's t-statistics and random forest reduced approximately 520 V-J features to 10 to 15, which were used in a naive Bayes classifier (R e1071). Thyroid-blood repertoire similarity was quantified with the Morisita-Horn index. Using fastp at Q25 and MiXCR, TCRdb reprocessed the public reads and kept productive beta chains. Identical CDR3 protein sequences are pooled into one entry, listed with their most common genes and DNA. TCRdb, not the original authors, processed these V and J calls. The sample has roughly 800,000 distinct CDR3 sequences on record, over 35% of them singletons. Of the sample, approximately 8.7% falls within the top ten clones.

Worth noting for this clonotype: Which antigen it targets is not known. No base quality information exists; no much larger clone differs at one position.

This TCR was sampled from a man aged 18 to 29 with Graves' hyperthyroidism. The sequenced material came from blood. The rearranged segments are TRBV4-1 and TRBJ1-6; no confident D gene assignment can be made. The nucleotide sequence is TGCGCCAGCAGCCAACAGAGCTCACCCCTCCACTTT. The resulting protein is CASSQQSSPLHF.